Shown below are 16 T cell receptor beta chains from a single sample sequenced in a study of STAT5B mutations in CD4+ large granular lymphocyte leukemia. Clones were sequenced by immunoSEQ multiplex PCR, and TCRdb holds only the in-frame ones, with some missing. The sample shows fewer than 25,000 clones, about four fifths of them seen only once. The specimen was CD4+ T cells from blood buffy coats. These receptors all come from a human donor in good health.

The chain carries TRBV4-3 and TRBJ1-1; D uncertain. Trimming shortened V by 0 bases and J by 6 bases, and 11 bases separated the two germline ends. This CDR3 is 14 amino acids long. The V gene's germline CDR1 is LGHNA and CDR2 YSLEER. The CDR3 region has the DNA TGCGCCAGCAGCCAAGATCCAGGTAGGGCTGAAGCTTTCTTT. Translation gives CASSQDPGRAEAFF.

The chain combines TRBV7-9 with TRBJ2-2; TRBD1 matches 10 bases. Looked up from germline, CDR1 is SEHNR and CDR2 is FQNEAQ (reference sequence). J gave up 13 bases and V 5 bases, and 7 bases lay outside the gene matches. The CDR3 contains 13 residues. CDR3 coding DNA: TGTGCCAGCAGCGTGAACCGGGACAGGGGGCTGTTTTTT. It is translated as CASSVNRDRGLFF. Together with reference TRBV7-9 and TRBJ2-2, the CDR3 gives the full variable domain: DTGVSQNPRHKITKRGQNVTFRCDPISEHNRLYWYRQTLGQGPEFLTYFQNEAQLEKSRLLSDRFSAERPKGSFSTLEIQRTEQGDSAMYLCASSVNRDRGLFFGEGSRLTVL.

This chain joins TRBV6-6 and TRBJ2-2; TRBD2 agrees at 7 bases. Trimming removed 7 bases from V and 0 bases from J; junction bases left unmatched: 5. Per germline, CDR1 MNHNY and CDR2 SVGAGI (reference sequence). The CDR3 has 15 residues. The CDR3 nucleotides read TGTGCCAGCACCCGGGGGGATACGAACACCGGGGAGCTGTTTTTT. This translates into CASTRGDTNTGELFF.

The CDR3 DNA follows: TGTGCCAGCAGCCTGGACAGGGGATTTACCTACGAGCAGTACTTC. This sequence encodes CASSLDRGFTYEQYF. The chain carries TRBV5-4 and TRBJ2-7; 9 bases align to TRBD1. CDR3 length equals 15 residues. Germline CDR1 and CDR2: SGHNT and YYREEE (reference sequence). The ends lost 4 bases at V and 2 bases at J; junction bases unmatched: 7. The full variable domain, in which reference TRBV5-4 and TRBJ2-7 provide the parts outside the CDR3, is ETGVTQSPTHLIKTRGQQVTLRCSSQSGHNTVSWYQQALGQGPQFIFQYYREEENGRGNFPPRFSGLQFPNYSSELNVNALELDDSALYLCASSLDRGFTYEQYFGPGTRLTVT.

CDR3 protein: CASSWGRRDEQFF. In DNA form, the CDR3 reads TGTGCCAGCAGCTGGGGACGTAGGGATGAGCAGTTCTTC. V is TRBV11-3 and J is TRBJ2-1; D is possibly TRBD1 or TRBD2 (5 bases each). The ends were cut back, 4 bases at V and 8 bases at J, with 12 bases in the middle. There are 13 residues in the CDR3. Germline V gives CDR1 SGHNT, CDR2 YENEEA.

The V gene is TRBV5-1, the J gene TRBJ2-2, with TRBD2 as a possible D gene (6 bases). The CDR3 totals 17 residues. Trimming cost V 2 bases and J 7 bases, with 21 bases left between them. In germline, CDR1 is SGHRS, CDR2 YFSETQ. DNA for the CDR3: TGCGCCAGCAGCTTTGGTCCCTTGGAGGGGTATGGCGGGGAGCTGTTTTTT. Translated, it gives CASSFGPLEGYGGELFF.

This clone has just a few counts. V gene TRBV19 combines with J gene TRBJ1-1; 8 bases agree with TRBD1. Looked up from germline, CDR1 is LNHDA and CDR2 is SQIVND (reference sequence). The CDR3 contains 17 residues. V dropped 4 bases and J dropped 4; count of bases not matched to a gene: 14. The CDR3 DNA reads as TGTGCCAGTAGTAACCACCAAAGGACAGGGAGGGGCACTGAAGCTTTCTTT. Residues: CASSNHQRTGRGTEAFF.

J is TRBJ2-2 and V is TRBV7-9; D gene unclear. Germline lookup yields CDR1 SEHNR and CDR2 FQNEAQ (reference sequence). The CDR3 is made up of 14 amino acids. Trimming shortened V by 2 bases and J by 5 bases, and 9 bases separated the two germline ends. CDR3 sequence reads: CASSLNSRTGELFF. CDR3 sequence (DNA): TGTGCCAGCAGCTTAAACTCCCGAACCGGGGAGCTGTTTTTT.

V gene TRBV5-1 combines with J gene TRBJ1-2; tentatively, D is TRBD1 (6 bases). This CDR3 region has 14 residues. Germline V gene data show CDR1 as SGHRS and CDR2 as YFSETQ. V lost 7 bases and J lost 5, with 18 bases in between. The CDR3 is CASLKVGAGYGYTF. The CDR3 DNA reads TGCGCCAGCCTTAAAGTGGGGGCTGGTTATGGCTACACCTTC.

V is TRBV18 and J is TRBJ1-1; D ambiguous. The CDR3 sequence is 16 residues long. Trimming removed 3 bases from V and 0 bases from J, with 14 bases in between. Germline V lookup: CDR1 KGHSH, CDR2 LQKENI. The CDR3 region has the DNA TGTGCCAGCTCACCTCGCGGACCTTCCATGAACACTGAAGCTTTCTTT. It codes for CASSPRGPSMNTEAFF.

This clone was detected a few times. The chain employs TRBV18 and TRBJ2-3, with D possibly being TRBD1 (5 bases). CDR1 KGHSH and CDR2 LQKENI come from the germline V gene. The ends were cut back, 3 bases at V and 14 bases at J, with 24 bases in the middle. This CDR3 is 15 amino acids long. DNA for the CDR3: TGTGCCAGCTCACCGAACAGACCCCCCCCAGGGCCCAGGTATTTT. Amino acids: CASSPNRPPPGPRYF.

The V gene is TRBV28, the J gene TRBJ1-2; unclear D gene. In germline, CDR1 is MDHEN, CDR2 SYDVKM. Trimming removed 3 bases from V and 3 bases from J, with 14 bases in between. The CDR3 sequence is 15 residues long. The CDR3 sequence: CASSFSGRSHYGYTF. CDR3 DNA sequence: TGTGCCAGCAGTTTCTCAGGCAGGAGCCACTATGGCTACACCTTC.

This clone was found once. V and J are TRBV15 and TRBJ2-7; weak D call: TRBD2 (7 bases). The CDR3 runs 14 residues. Germline CDR1 LNHNV, CDR2 YYDKDF (reference sequence). The V and J ends lost 3 bases and 2 bases respectively, with 11 bases between them. The CDR3 loop is CATSRGGDTYEQYF. In DNA form, the CDR3 reads TGTGCCACCAGCAGGGGGGGGGACACCTACGAGCAGTACTTC.

The CDR3 nucleotides are TGTGCCAGCAGTTTGGATGGGATGGGCATTCAGTACTTC. This codes for CASSLDGMGIQYF. This sequence joins TRBV28 and TRBJ2-4; D is ambiguous. The V gene's germline CDR1 is MDHEN and CDR2 SYDVKM. CDR3 size: 13 residues. V gave up 3 bases and J gave up 9 bases, with 12 bases separating them. The variable domain in full, completed from reference TRBV28 and TRBJ2-4, reads DVKVTQSSRYLVKRTGEKVFLECVQDMDHENMFWYRQDPGLGLRLIYFSYDVKMKEKGDIPEGYSVSREKKERFSLILESASTNQTSMYLCASSLDGMGIQYFGAGTRLSVL.

J is TRBJ1-1 and V is TRBV19, with 9 bases lining up with TRBD1. Germline CDR1 and CDR2: LNHDA and SQIVND (reference sequence). This CDR3 contains 20 residues. The V gene end was trimmed by 3 bases and the J gene end by 1 base; junction bases not matched to a gene: 18. CDR3: CASSIREYGTGPLSNTEAFF. The CDR3 nucleotides are TGTGCCAGTAGTATTAGAGAGTATGGGACAGGGCCCCTCTCGAACACTGAAGCTTTCTTT.

The sample holds a few counts of this clone. The rearrangement joins TRBV9 to TRBJ2-2, with unresolved D. The V and J ends lost 2 bases and 0 bases respectively, with 5 bases between them. CDR1 is SGDLS and CDR2 is YYNGEE in the germline V gene. There are 14 residues in the CDR3. CDR3 loop: CASSVGPNTGELFF. Here the CDR3 DNA reads TGTGCCAGCAGCGTGGGCCCGAACACCGGGGAGCTGTTTTTT. The complete variable domain, with remaining parts taken from reference TRBV9 and TRBJ2-2, reads DSGVTQTPKHLITATGQRVTLRCSPRSGDLSVYWYQQSLDQGLQFLIQYYNGEERAKGNILERFSAQQFPDLHSELNLSSLELGDSALYFCASSVGPNTGELFFGEGSRLTVL.